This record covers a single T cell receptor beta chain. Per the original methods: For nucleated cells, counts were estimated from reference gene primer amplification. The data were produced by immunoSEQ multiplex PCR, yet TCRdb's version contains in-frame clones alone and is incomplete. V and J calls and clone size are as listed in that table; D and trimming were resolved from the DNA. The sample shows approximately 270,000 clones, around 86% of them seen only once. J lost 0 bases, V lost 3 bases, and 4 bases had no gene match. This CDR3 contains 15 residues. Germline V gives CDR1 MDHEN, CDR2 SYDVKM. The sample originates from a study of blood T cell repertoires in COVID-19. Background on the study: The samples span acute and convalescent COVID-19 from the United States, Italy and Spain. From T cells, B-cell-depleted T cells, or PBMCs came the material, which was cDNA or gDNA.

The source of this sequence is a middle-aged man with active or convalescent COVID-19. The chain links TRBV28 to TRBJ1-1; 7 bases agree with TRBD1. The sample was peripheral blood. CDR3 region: CASSFWDSLNTEAFF. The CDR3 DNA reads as TGTGCCAGCAGTTTTTGGGACAGCCTGAACACTGAAGCTTTCTTT.